This paragraph covers one TCR beta chain sequence. Its antigen is still unknown. Some clones are missing from TCRdb's copy, which holds only in-frame ones; the method was immunoSEQ multiplex PCR. Altogether some 14,000 clones are present, 85% to 90% being singletons, with the ten largest covering 0.55% to 0.8%. The CDR3 covers 13 residues. The V end lost 0 bases, the J end lost 6 bases, and 8 bases lay between the germline ends. In germline, CDR1 is LGHNA, CDR2 YNFKEQ. These data belong to a study of monozygotic twins with cystic fibrosis. General study findings and limits: Monozygotic CF twin pairs shared significantly more nucleotide-identical clonotypes than unrelated CF individuals did. In this small cohort, shared CDR3 numbers showed no association with age, concordance or disease severity.

The rearrangement uses TRBV4-2 and TRBJ1-1; D remains ambiguous. Material: blood. This clonotype originated in a boy younger than 18 with cystic fibrosis. CDR3 region: CASSQDIYAEAFF. The DNA for the CDR3 is TGTGCCAGCAGCCAAGATATTTACGCTGAAGCTTTCTTT.